This record covers a single T cell receptor beta chain. Antigen specificity is unknown. This sample was included in a study of PD-L1 blockade in urothelial cancer. Study background: Patients went on atezolizumab in the mid-2010s, receiving 1,200 mg intravenously every 3 weeks. Broader study findings: The study found that durable-benefit patients expanded tumor-associated blood clones more at 3 weeks.

Libraries were prepared by immunoSEQ multiplex PCR; TCRdb keeps only in-frame clonotypes and omits some of them. The data contain roughly 49,000 clones, about 86% of them singletons. Time point indicated: pretreatment peripheral blood. All patients handed over anywhere from 1 to 8 samples, pretreatment and on-treatment. The sequencing used PBMCs, collected around atezolizumab (anti-PD-L1) treatment. The TCR comes from a man in his 60s with urothelial cancer.

CDR3 DNA sequence: TGTGCCTGGAGTGTGGGACGGGGGGTTTCCTACAATGAGCAGTTCTTC. This gives the protein CAWSVGRGVSYNEQFF. V gene TRBV30 combines with J gene TRBJ2-1; 7 positions match TRBD2. V lost 0 bases, J lost 1 base, and 6 bases stayed unmatched. The CDR3 is 16 amino acids. CDR1 GTSNPN and CDR2 SVGIG come from the germline V gene (reference sequence).